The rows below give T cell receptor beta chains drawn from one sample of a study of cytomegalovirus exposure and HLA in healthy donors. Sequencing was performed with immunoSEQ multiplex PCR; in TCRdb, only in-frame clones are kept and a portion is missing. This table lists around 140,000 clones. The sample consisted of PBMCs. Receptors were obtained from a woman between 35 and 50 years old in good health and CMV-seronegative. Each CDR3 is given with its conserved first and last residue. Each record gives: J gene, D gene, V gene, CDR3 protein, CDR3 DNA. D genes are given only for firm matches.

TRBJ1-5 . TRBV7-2 CASSLVTRGHQPQHF TGTGCCAGCAGCTTAGTCACCAGGGGCCATCAGCCCCAGCATTTT
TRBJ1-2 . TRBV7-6 CASSLVRGVGGADGYTF TGTGCCAGCAGCTTAGTTCGCGGGGTAGGAGGGGCCGATGGCTACACCTTC
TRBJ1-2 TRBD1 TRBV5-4 CASSLIQGGYTF TGTGCCAGCAGCTTGATACAGGGGGGCTACACCTTC
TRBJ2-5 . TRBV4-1 CASSQRGREVQETQYF TGCGCCAGCAGCCAGAGGGGGCGGGAGGTCCAAGAGACCCAGTACTTC
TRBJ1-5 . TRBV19 CASRAASNQPQHF TGTGCCAGTAGAGCGGCAAGCAATCAGCCCCAGCATTTT
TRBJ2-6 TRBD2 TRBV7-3 CASSSGGSWAGANVLTF TGTGCCAGCAGCTCCGGGGGGAGCTGGGCTGGGGCCAACGTCCTGACTTTC
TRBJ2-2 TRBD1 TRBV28 CASSLRSGGTGELFF TGTGCCAGCAGTTTAAGGTCAGGGGGCACCGGGGAGCTGTTTTTT
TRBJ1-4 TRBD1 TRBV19 CASKVSGQHMEKLFF TGTGCCAGTAAAGTCTCGGGACAGCATATGGAAAAACTGTTTTTT
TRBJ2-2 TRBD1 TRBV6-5 CASFPGGGTGELFF TGTGCCAGCTTTCCAGGGGGCGGGACCGGGGAGCTGTTTTTT
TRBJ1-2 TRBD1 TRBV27 CASRRVIPNRGFNGYTF TGTGCCAGCAGGCGAGTTATACCCAACAGGGGTTTCAATGGCTACACCTTC
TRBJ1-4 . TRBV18 CASSPPSQPFNEKLFF TGTGCCAGCTCACCACCGTCACAGCCTTTTAATGAAAAACTGTTTTTT
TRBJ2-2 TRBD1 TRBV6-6 CASSRQGDTGELFF TGTGCCAGCAGTCGACAGGGGGACACCGGGGAGCTGTTTTTT
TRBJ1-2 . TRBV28 CASSPRHVGYTF TGTGCCAGCAGTCCCCGACATGTCGGCTACACCTTC
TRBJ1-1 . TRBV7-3 CASSQDRNTEAFF TGTGCCAGCAGCCAGGACAGGAACACTGAAGCTTTCTTT
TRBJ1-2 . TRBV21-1 CASFQPGQGARNYGYTF TGTGCCAGCTTTCAACCGGGACAGGGGGCAAGAAACTATGGCTACACCTTC
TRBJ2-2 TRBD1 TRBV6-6 CASRRQGAITGELFF TGTGCCAGCAGACGACAGGGGGCGATTACCGGGGAGCTGTTTTTT
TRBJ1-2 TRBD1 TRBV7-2 CASSPEYRGLAGYTF TGTGCCAGCAGCCCAGAGTACAGGGGTCTGGCTGGCTACACCTTC
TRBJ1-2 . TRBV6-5 CASSYNFQRVKDGYTF TGTGCCAGCAGTTACAATTTCCAGAGGGTCAAAGATGGCTACACCTTC
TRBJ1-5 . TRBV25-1 CASSESPEGNQPQHF TGTGCCAGCAGTGAATCACCTGAGGGCAATCAGCCCCAGCATTTT
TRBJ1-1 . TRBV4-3 CASSQDRVGTEAFF TGCGCCAGCAGCCAAGACAGGGTCGGAACTGAAGCTTTCTTT
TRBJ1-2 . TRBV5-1 CASSLGHRDGHGYTF TGCGCCAGCAGCTTGGGGCACAGGGATGGCCATGGCTACACCTTC
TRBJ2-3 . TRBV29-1 CSVLRRRTDTQYF TGCAGCGTTCTCCGGCGGAGAACAGATACGCAGTATTTT
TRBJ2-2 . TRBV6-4 CATRAAGELFF TGTGCCACTCGCGCCGCCGGGGAGCTGTTTTTT
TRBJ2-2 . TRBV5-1 CASSYGHINTGELFF TGCGCCAGCAGCTATGGACACATCAACACCGGGGAGCTGTTTTTT
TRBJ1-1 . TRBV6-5 CASSYGTRTEAFF TGTGCCAGCAGTTACGGTACGAGGACTGAAGCTTTCTTT
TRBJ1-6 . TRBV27 CASSFWGGANNSPLHF TGTGCCAGCAGTTTTTGGGGAGGGGCGAATAATTCACCCCTCCACTTT
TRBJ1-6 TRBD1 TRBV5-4 CASSLGTGVHLHF TGTGCCAGCAGCCTCGGGACAGGGGTTCACCTCCACTTT
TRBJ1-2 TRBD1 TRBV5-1 CASSLDRGRYGYTF TGCGCCAGCAGCTTGGACAGGGGAAGATATGGCTACACCTTC
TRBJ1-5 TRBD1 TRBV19 CASSRGQGFNQPQHF TGTGCCAGTAGTAGGGGACAGGGCTTCAATCAGCCCCAGCATTTT
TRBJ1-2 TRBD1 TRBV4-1 CASSQTGQGVYGYTF TGCGCCAGCAGCCAGACCGGACAGGGGGTCTATGGCTACACCTTC
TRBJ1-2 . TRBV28 CASSQTGLRYGYTF TGTGCCAGCAGTCAAACAGGGTTAAGGTATGGCTACACCTTC
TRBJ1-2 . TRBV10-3 CAISESKGDGYTF TGTGCCATCAGTGAGTCGAAAGGAGACGGCTACACCTTC
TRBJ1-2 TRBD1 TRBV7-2 CASSLAVNGQGRGYTF TGTGCCAGCAGCTTAGCGGTAAACGGACAGGGTCGTGGCTACACCTTC
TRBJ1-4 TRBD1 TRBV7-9 CASSAGTGGNEKLFF TGTGCCAGCAGCGCAGGGACAGGGGGAAATGAAAAACTGTTTTTT
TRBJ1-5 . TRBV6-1 CASIRGQPQHF TGTGCCAGCATCAGGGGACAGCCCCAGCATTTT
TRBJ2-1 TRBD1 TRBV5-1 CASSLGTGVNEQFF TGCGCCAGCAGCTTAGGGACAGGGGTCAATGAGCAGTTCTTC
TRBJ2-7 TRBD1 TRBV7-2 CASSQTRDRGWLDEQYF TGTGCCAGCAGCCAAACGAGAGACAGGGGCTGGCTGGACGAGCAGTACTTC
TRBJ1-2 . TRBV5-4 CASSWAGGGYGYTF TGTGCCAGCAGCTGGGCGGGCGGAGGCTATGGCTACACCTTC
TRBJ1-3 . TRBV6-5 CASTTRRGTGNTIYF TGTGCCAGCACTACCAGGCGGGGAACTGGAAACACCATATATTTT
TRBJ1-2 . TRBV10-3 CAISGQGSYGYTF TGTGCCATCAGTGGTCAGGGCTCCTATGGCTACACCTTC
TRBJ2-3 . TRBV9 CASSGARGGLDTQYF TGTGCCAGCAGCGGGGCGAGGGGGGGCCTGGATACGCAGTATTTT
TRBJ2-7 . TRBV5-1 CASSFWTESYEQYF TGCGCCAGCAGCTTCTGGACTGAGTCCTACGAGCAGTACTTC
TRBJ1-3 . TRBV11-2 CASSIAGLNSGNTIYF TGTGCCAGCAGCATAGCGGGACTCAACTCTGGAAACACCATATATTTT
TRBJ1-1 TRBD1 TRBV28 CASSTIGGGVTEAFF TGTGCCAGCAGCACAATAGGGGGCGGGGTCACTGAAGCTTTCTTT
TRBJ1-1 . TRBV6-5 CASSSTPGVTEAFF TGTGCCAGCAGTTCGACTCCGGGGGTCACTGAAGCTTTCTTT
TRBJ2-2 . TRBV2 CASRPTSNGELFF TGTGCCAGCAGGCCAACTAGCAACGGGGAGCTGTTTTTT
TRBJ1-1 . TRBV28 CASTLWGGAFF TGTGCCAGCACCCTATGGGGGGGCGCTTTCTTT
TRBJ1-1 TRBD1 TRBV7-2 CASSPDRGRTEAFF TGTGCCAGCAGCCCGGACAGGGGGCGGACTGAAGCTTTCTTT